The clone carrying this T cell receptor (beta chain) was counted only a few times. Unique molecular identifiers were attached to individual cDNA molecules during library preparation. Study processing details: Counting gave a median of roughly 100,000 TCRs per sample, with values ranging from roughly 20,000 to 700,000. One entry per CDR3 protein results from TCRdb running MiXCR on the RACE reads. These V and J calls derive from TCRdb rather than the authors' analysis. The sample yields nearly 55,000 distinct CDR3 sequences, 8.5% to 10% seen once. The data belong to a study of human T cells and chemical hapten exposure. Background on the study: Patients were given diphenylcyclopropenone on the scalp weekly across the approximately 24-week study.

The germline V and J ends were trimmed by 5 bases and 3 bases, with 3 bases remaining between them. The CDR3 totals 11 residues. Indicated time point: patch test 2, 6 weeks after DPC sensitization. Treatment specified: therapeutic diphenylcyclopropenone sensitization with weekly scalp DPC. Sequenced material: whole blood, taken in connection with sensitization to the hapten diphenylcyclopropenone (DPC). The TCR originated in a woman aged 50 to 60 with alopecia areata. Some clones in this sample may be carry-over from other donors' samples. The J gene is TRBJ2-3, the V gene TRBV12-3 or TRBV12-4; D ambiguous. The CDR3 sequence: CASSKTDTQYF. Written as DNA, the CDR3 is TGTGCCAGCAGTAAAACAGATACGCAGTATTTT.